Presented here are 14 T cell receptor beta chains from one specimen sequenced in a study of post-analysis software for immune sequencing data. Broader study findings: Patients used roughly five TRBV segments, including TRBV5-6, TRBV5-1 and TRBV20-1, more often than controls.

Which antigens these TCRs recognize remains unknown. Every TCR beta cDNA library bore unique molecular identifiers. TCRdb itself ran the PCR reads through MiXCR, one entry per CDR3 protein. The top ten clones hold about an eighth of a sample with a few hundred thousand distinct CDR3 sequences, about a third of them seen once. Sequencing was carried out using blood. Every receptor here comes from a girl under 18 with multiple sclerosis.

The chain employs TRBV4-2 and TRBJ2-1; the match to TRBD2 covers 7 bases. CDR1 LGHNA and CDR2 YNFKEQ come from the germline V gene. Trimming at V came to 2 bases and at J to 10 bases, leaving 11 bases not matched to a gene. The CDR3 spans 15 residues. CDR3 in amino acids: CASSQSRGSSYEQFF. In DNA form, the CDR3 reads TGTGCCAGCAGCCAATCGCGGGGGAGCTCCTACGAGCAGTTCTTC.

Comments on this clonotype: This clone may be a read error of a much larger clone one base away. The chain is built from TRBV7-6 and TRBJ2-7, with D unresolved. Germline CDR1 and CDR2: SGHVS and FNYEAQ. The CDR3 loop spans 14 amino acids. The CDR3 sequence is CVSLPDPRSYEQYF. The CDR3, as DNA: TGTGTCAGCCTCCCCGACCCACGCTCCTACGAGCAGTACTTC.

A single count supports this clonotype. CDR3: CASSLVEQGPELYF. The CDR3, as DNA: TGTGCCAGCAGCTTGGTGGAGCAGGGCCCCGAGTTGTATTTT. This sequence joins TRBV5-4 and TRBJ2-3; perhaps TRBD1 as D (5 bases). This CDR3 has 14 residues. CDR1 SGHNT and CDR2 YYREEE come from the germline V gene (reference sequence). Trimming removed 0 bases at V and 14 bases at J, with 19 bases between.

This clonotype was detected a few times. DNA of the CDR3: TGCGCCAGCAGCCCTTGGATGCCTAGCATGAATGAGCAGTTCTTC. Protein product: CASSPWMPSMNEQFF. V usage is TRBV4-1 and J usage is TRBJ2-1; TRBD2 might be the D (5 bases). Trimming removed 4 bases from V and 7 bases from J, with 17 bases in between. The CDR3 sequence is 15 residues long. The germline V gene encodes CDR1 MGHRA and CDR2 YSYEKL.

This clonotype was seen only a few times. The V gene is TRBV6-5, the J gene TRBJ1-5; weak D call: TRBD1 (6 bases). Germline-derived CDR1 and CDR2 are MNHEY and SVGAGI. V was cut by 5 bases and J by 6 bases, with 11 bases left in between. The CDR3 has 13 residues. The DNA of the CDR3 is TGTGCCAGCAGTCCCCAGGGGAGTCAGCCCCAGCATTTT. Protein: CASSPQGSQPQHF.

The rearrangement uses TRBV10-3 and TRBJ1-5; TRBD1 aligns across 7 bases. Trimming took 8 bases from V and 2 from J; bases not matched to a gene: 9. In germline, CDR1 is ENHRY, CDR2 SYGVKD. This CDR3 is 15 amino acids long. CDR3 coding DNA: TGTGCCATCGGGGGCCCGGGACAGCGCAATCAGCCCCAGCATTTT. The encoded protein is CAIGGPGQRNQPQHF.

This clonotype was counted only a few times. This chain joins TRBV4-1 and TRBJ2-4, with 7 positions matching TRBD1. This CDR3 has 18 amino acids. Germline-derived CDR1 and CDR2 are MGHRA and YSYEKL. The V and J ends lost 1 base and 0 bases, in that order; junction bases with no gene match: 9. The CDR3 loop reads CASSQGRQGGGAKNIQYF. The DNA for the CDR3 is TGCGCCAGCAGCCAAGGAAGACAGGGTGGAGGAGCCAAAAACATTCAGTACTTC.

This sequence joins TRBV20-1 and TRBJ2-7; 10 bases map to TRBD1. The J segment lost 4 bases and the V segment lost 1 base, leaving 13 bases of the junction unmatched. This CDR3 is 17 amino acids long. CDR1 and CDR2 (germline): DFQATT, SNEGSKA (reference sequence). The CDR3 DNA sequence: TGCAGTGCTAGAGGTCCCCCCTGGGACAGGGGAGGATACGAGCAGTACTTC. It translates to CSARGPPWDRGGYEQYF.

This rearrangement joins TRBV6-5 to TRBJ2-5; 11 positions agree with TRBD2. The germline V gene encodes CDR1 MNHEY and CDR2 SVGAGI. V was pared by 6 bases and J by 2 bases, with 2 bases of the junction left unmatched. The length of the CDR3 is 14 residues. DNA for the CDR3: TGTGCCAGCAGCCGGACTAGCGGGCAAGAGACCCAGTACTTC. It encodes CASSRTSGQETQYF.

The genes are TRBV15 and TRBJ1-4; D unclear. Germline lookup yields CDR1 LNHNV and CDR2 YYDKDF (reference sequence). The CDR3 is made up of 15 amino acids. V was pared by 0 bases and J by 4 bases, with 9 bases between. The CDR3 DNA sequence: TGTGCCACCAGCAGAGATCATCGGGATAATGAAAAACTGTTTTTT. It specifies CATSRDHRDNEKLFF. Drawing the rest from reference TRBV15 and TRBJ1-4, the complete variable domain is DAMVIQNPRYQVTQFGKPVTLSCSQTLNHNVMYWYQQKSSQAPKLLFHYYDKDFNNEADTPDNFQSRRPNTSFCFLDIRSPGLGDTAMYLCATSRDHRDNEKLFFGSGTQLSVL.

In this sample, this clonotype turned up a few times. The V and J genes are TRBV20-1 and TRBJ2-3, with D tentatively TRBD2 (7 bases). The CDR3 has 16 amino acids. Germline V gene lookup returns CDR1 DFQATT and CDR2 SNEGSKA (reference sequence). V dropped 0 bases and J dropped 2 bases, with 15 bases sitting between them. The CDR3 DNA reads TGCAGTGCTAGAGACGCCTACGGGGGGCCCACAGATACGCAGTATTTT. Its protein product is CSARDAYGGPTDTQYF.

This clonotype was detected a few times. This chain connects TRBV29-1 to TRBJ1-2; possible D gene TRBD1, 5 bases. The CDR3 has 12 residues. V was cut by 4 bases and J by 4 bases, with 10 bases left in between. The germline V gene has CDR1 SQVTM and CDR2 ANQGSEA. CDR3 sequence reads: CSVGQTSYGYTF. CDR3 DNA: TGCAGCGTTGGACAGACCAGCTATGGCTACACCTTC.

The genes are TRBV7-2 and TRBJ2-7, with 8 bases that match TRBD2. The J call is uncertain, as TRBJ2-5 better fits the DNA end. This CDR3 region has 16 residues. Germline CDR1 SGHTA, CDR2 FQGNSA. CDR3 region: CASSFNSGVGGETQYF. The CDR3 DNA is TGTGCCAGCAGCTTTAATAGCGGGGTTGGGGGGGAGACCCAGTACTTC.

The V and J genes are TRBV4-1 and TRBJ2-3; D uncertain. V was shortened by 4 bases and J by 12 bases, with 17 bases between the two germline ends. Germline-derived CDR1 and CDR2 are MGHRA and YSYEKL. CDR3 size: 13 residues. CDR3 DNA: TGCGCCAGCAGCCCCCTTTTGGGTAGGAACCAGTATTTT. This sequence encodes CASSPLLGRNQYF.